This is a list of T cell receptor beta chains from one sample in a study of beta chain features in type 1 diabetes. Assay: immunoSEQ multiplex PCR; the TCRdb copy retains only in-frame clones and omits some. The table has 350,000 to 450,000 clones, about 15% seen once. Sequencing used naive CD4+ T cells from blood. Receptors originate from a man under 40 in good health. CDR3s include the opening cysteine and the closing phenylalanine or tryptophan. A D gene is named only where the DNA matches it firmly. The listing skips clone size in some rows; elsewhere it reads once, few, many or a size class.

TRBJ1-6 | NA | NA | TRBV10-3 | CAISEWTAPSPLHF | TGTGCCATCAGTGAGTGGACAGCTCCCTCACCCCTCCACTTT
TRBJ2-1 | NA | once | TRBV5-6 | CASSLTTSYGSGQFF | TGTGCCAGCAGCTTAACAACTAGTTACGGTTCCGGGCAGTTCTTC
TRBJ2-7 | NA | NA | TRBV4-1 | CASSQGHPSYEQYF | TGCGCCAGCAGCCAAGGGCACCCCTCCTACGAGCAGTACTTC
TRBJ2-5 | NA | NA | TRBV7-9 | CASSLSGWYQETQYF | TGTGCCAGCAGCTTAAGCGGGTGGTACCAAGAGACCCAGTACTTC
TRBJ1-6 | NA | NA | TRBV5-1 | CASSLAGNSPLHF | TGCGCCAGCAGCTTGGCAGGGAATTCACCCCTCCACTTT
TRBJ1-2 | NA | NA | TRBV6-1 | CASSDLLGAPPMWDTF | TGTGCCAGCAGTGATTTGCTGGGCGCCCCCCCTATGTGGGACACCTTC
TRBJ1-3 | TRBD1 | few | TRBV27 | CASSPSRGRAGNTIYF | TGTGCCAGCAGTCCTTCAAGGGGGCGGGCTGGAAACACCATATATTTT
TRBJ2-1 | NA | few | TRBV7-2 | CASSLLQGPYNEQFF | TGTGCCAGCAGCCTTCTGCAGGGTCCCTACAATGAGCAGTTCTTC
TRBJ2-3 | TRBD2 | NA | TRBV9 | CASSVGLAGTDTQYF | TGTGCCAGCAGCGTAGGACTAGCCGGCACAGATACGCAGTATTTT
TRBJ2-2 | NA | few | TRBV27 | CASSLTGVDTGELFF | TGTGCCAGCAGTTTAACCGGTGTCGACACCGGGGAGCTGTTTTTT
TRBJ2-7 | TRBD2 | few | TRBV29-1 | CSFSGPTYEQYF | TGCAGCTTTAGCGGGCCCACCTACGAGCAGTACTTC
TRBJ2-3 | TRBD2 | many | TRBV23-1 | CARAGGRQYF | TGCGCCAGGGCGGGGGGACGGCAGTATTTT
TRBJ2-7 | NA | NA | TRBV13 | CASSRQAGSYEQYF | TGTGCCAGCAGCCGACAGGCGGGGTCCTACGAGCAGTACTTC
TRBJ2-5 | NA | NA | TRBV29-1 | CSVEGLNQETQYF | TGCAGCGTTGAGGGACTGAACCAAGAGACCCAGTACTTC
TRBJ2-1 | NA | NA | TRBV15 | CATSREVAVRGDEQFF | TGTGCCACCAGCAGAGAGGTGGCGGTGAGGGGGGATGAGCAGTTCTTC
TRBJ2-2 | NA | NA | TRBV19 | CASSTPRRPGELFF | TGTGCCAGTAGTACCCCCCGAAGGCCCGGGGAGCTGTTTTTT
TRBJ2-3 | NA | few | TRBV4-3 | CASSQDVGDTQYF | TGCGCCAGCAGCCAAGATGTTGGCGATACGCAGTATTTT
TRBJ2-3 | TRBD2 | NA | TRBV5-1 | CASSLVAGGTDTQYF | TGCGCCAGCAGCTTGGTTGCGGGGGGCACAGATACGCAGTATTTT
TRBJ2-7 | NA | NA | TRBV18 | CASSPPGRQAYEQYF | TGTGCCAGCTCACCGCCGGGAAGGCAGGCCTACGAGCAGTACTTC
TRBJ2-2 | NA | few | TRBV18 | CASSPLEGQKTGELFF | TGTGCCAGCTCACCACTGGAGGGACAGAAGACCGGGGAGCTGTTTTTT
TRBJ2-2 | NA | few | TRBV9 | CASSVEGTNTGELFF | TGTGCCAGCAGCGTAGAAGGGACAAACACCGGGGAGCTGTTTTTT
TRBJ1-2 | NA | few | TRBV27 | CASSERQGSGYTF | TGTGCCAGCAGTGAAAGGCAGGGGAGCGGCTACACCTTC
TRBJ2-3 | NA | few | TRBV7-2 | CASSLEPGFTDTQYF | TGTGCCAGCAGCTTAGAACCGGGCTTCACAGATACGCAGTATTTT
TRBJ2-3 | NA | NA | TRBV6-6 | CASSSAQGIRTDTQYF | TGTGCCAGCAGTTCCGCTCAGGGTATTCGTACAGATACGCAGTATTTT
TRBJ2-5 | TRBD1 | NA | TRBV29-1 | CSGGQHGETQYF | TGCAGCGGGGGACAGCATGGGGAGACCCAGTACTTC
TRBJ1-2 | NA | NA | TRBV30 | CAWNQGSYGYTF | TGTGCCTGGAATCAGGGTAGCTATGGCTACACCTTC